This paragraph covers one TCR beta chain sequence. V gave up 2 bases and J gave up 1 base, with 14 bases separating them. This CDR3 has 16 amino acids. CDR1 is DFQATT, CDR2 SNEGSKA, per germline (reference sequence). This entry belongs to a study of human T cells and chemical hapten exposure. This sample's time point: patch test 2, 6 weeks after DPC sensitization. Treatment denoted: therapeutic diphenylcyclopropenone sensitization with weekly scalp DPC. Individual cDNA molecules had unique molecular identifiers attached to them by the library. Using its own MiXCR run on the RACE reads, TCRdb lists one record per CDR3 protein. The sample has roughly 380,000 distinct CDR3 sequences, roughly 6% seen once.

The sample in question was whole blood, obtained in connection with sensitization to the hapten diphenylcyclopropenone (DPC). V is TRBV20-1 and J is TRBJ2-2, with D tentatively TRBD2 (6 bases). The TCR was taken from a woman younger than 35 with alopecia areata. Some clones in this sample may be carry-over from other donors' samples. The CDR3 protein is CSARSHGGLNTGELFF. As DNA, the CDR3 is TGCAGTGCTAGATCCCACGGGGGACTGAACACCGGGGAGCTGTTTTTT.